This T cell receptor (beta chain) was observed in a study of CD8 T cells in ankylosing spondylitis. The study's findings and limits: Disease-linked clones reportedly showed significant enrichment in matched ankylosing spondylitis synovial fluid. Earlier reports found some motif variants in synovial fluid and blood in reactive arthritis. Roughly eight highly homologous variants made up a TCR beta motif that seemed to typify ankylosing spondylitis blood.

A remark on this clonotype: Its matching antigen is unknown.

Researchers built TCR beta libraries using quantitative 5'-RACE with molecular barcodes. MiXCR was run by TCRdb on the 5' RACE reads, yielding one entry per CDR3 protein. The sample carries approximately 140,000 distinct CDR3 sequences, 17% recorded once. CDR1 and CDR2 from the germline V gene are KGHDR and SFDVKD. The CDR3 has 15 amino acids. Trimming left V 1 base short and J 3 bases short, with 10 bases between. The chain has TRBV24-1 and TRBJ2-3, with a weak D call TRBD2 (5 bases). The sequenced material came from blood, either unsorted or a sorted T cell fraction (not recorded which). The TCR sequence derives from a male donor with ankylosing spondylitis. Here the CDR3 DNA reads TGTGCCACCAGTGATTTAGGAGGTGAGACAGATACGCAGTATTTT. It codes for CATSDLGGETDTQYF.